Sequencing of this T cell receptor beta chain was carried out in a study of CD8+CD57+ T cells in acquired aplastic anemia. This clonotype came up a few times. The TCR beta profiling, which covered VDJ combination and CDR3 sequence, was carried out using genomic DNA as the template. TCRdb passed the reads through MiXCR, listing each CDR3 protein once. The sample has 150,000 to 200,000 distinct CDR3 sequences, around three fifths seen once. Input material: sorted CD4+, CD8+, or CD8+CD57+ T cells (not recorded which) from PBMCs. The sequence was collected from a human donor with severe aplastic anemia or a healthy control (not recorded which).

The CDR3 sequence: CSATTPDSGNTIYF. The DNA for the CDR3 is TGCAGCGCTACGACACCTGACTCTGGAAACACCATATATTTT. The V gene is TRBV29-1, the J gene TRBJ1-3, with D unclear. CDR1 is SQVTM and CDR2 is ANQGSEA in the germline V gene. V dropped 7 bases and J dropped 0 bases, with 13 bases sitting between them. This CDR3 region has 14 residues.